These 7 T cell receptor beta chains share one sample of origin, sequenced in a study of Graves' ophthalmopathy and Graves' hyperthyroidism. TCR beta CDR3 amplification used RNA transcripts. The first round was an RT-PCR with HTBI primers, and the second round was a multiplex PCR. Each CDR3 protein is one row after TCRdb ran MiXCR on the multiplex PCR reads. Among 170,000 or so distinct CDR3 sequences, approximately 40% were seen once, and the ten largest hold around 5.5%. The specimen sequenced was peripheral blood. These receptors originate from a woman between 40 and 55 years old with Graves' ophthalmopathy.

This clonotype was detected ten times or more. DNA of the CDR3: TGCAGTGCAAGCCCCGGGACTAGCGGGGGCACCGGGGAGCTGTTTTTT. Protein product: CSASPGTSGGTGELFF. The rearrangement joins TRBV20-1 to TRBJ2-2; 14 bases are shared with TRBD2. Looked up from germline, CDR1 is DFQATT and CDR2 is SNEGSKA (reference sequence). The V and J ends lost 6 bases and 4 bases, in that order; junction bases with no gene match: 7. The CDR3 totals 16 residues.

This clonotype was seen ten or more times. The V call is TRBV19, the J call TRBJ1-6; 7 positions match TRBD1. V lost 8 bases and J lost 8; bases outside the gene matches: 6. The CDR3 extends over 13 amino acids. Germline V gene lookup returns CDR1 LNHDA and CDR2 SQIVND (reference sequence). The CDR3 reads CASRGQVDSPLHF. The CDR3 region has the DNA TGTGCCAGTCGCGGACAGGTCGATTCACCCCTCCACTTT.

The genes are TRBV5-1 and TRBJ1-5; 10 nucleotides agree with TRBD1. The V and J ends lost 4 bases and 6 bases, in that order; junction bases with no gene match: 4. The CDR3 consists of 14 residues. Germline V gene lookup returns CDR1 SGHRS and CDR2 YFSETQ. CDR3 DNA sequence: TGCGCCAGCAGCGGGACAGGGGAGCGTCAGCCCCAGCATTTT. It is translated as CASSGTGERQPQHF.

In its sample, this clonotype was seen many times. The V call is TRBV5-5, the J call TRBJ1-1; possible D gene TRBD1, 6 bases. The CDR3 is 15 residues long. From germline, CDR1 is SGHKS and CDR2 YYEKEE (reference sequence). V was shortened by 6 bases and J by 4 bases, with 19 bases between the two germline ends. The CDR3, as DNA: TGTGCCAGCAAAATAATGGGGGGCTGGGGCACTGAAGCTTTCTTT. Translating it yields CASKIMGGWGTEAFF.

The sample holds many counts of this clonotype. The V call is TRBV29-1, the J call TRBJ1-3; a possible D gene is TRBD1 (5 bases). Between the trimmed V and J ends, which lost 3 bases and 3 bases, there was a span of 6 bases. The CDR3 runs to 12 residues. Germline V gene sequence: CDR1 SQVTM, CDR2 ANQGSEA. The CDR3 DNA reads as TGCAGCGTTGATGGGGGTGGAAACACCATATATTTT. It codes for CSVDGGGNTIYF.

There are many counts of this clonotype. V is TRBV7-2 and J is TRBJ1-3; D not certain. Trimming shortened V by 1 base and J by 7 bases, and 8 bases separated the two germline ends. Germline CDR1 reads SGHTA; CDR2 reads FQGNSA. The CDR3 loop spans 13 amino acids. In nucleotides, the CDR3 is TGTGCCAGCAGCTTAGGGGTAATCAACACCATATATTTT. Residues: CASSLGVINTIYF.

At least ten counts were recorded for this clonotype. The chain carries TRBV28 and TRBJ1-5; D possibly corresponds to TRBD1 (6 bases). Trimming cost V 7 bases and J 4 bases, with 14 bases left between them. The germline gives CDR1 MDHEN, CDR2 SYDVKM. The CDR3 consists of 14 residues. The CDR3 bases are TGTGCCAGCACTATGGGGGCCGGTAATCAGCCCCAGCATTTT. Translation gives CASTMGAGNQPQHF.